This T cell receptor (beta chain) stems from a study of blood T cell repertoires in COVID-19. Turning to the study itself: Samples of COVID-19 (acute and convalescent) were obtained from the United States, Italy and Spain. The cDNA or gDNA used as material had been derived from T cells, B-cell-depleted T cells, or PBMCs.

In the authors' workflow: Amplifying reference gene primers gave estimates of nucleated cell counts. Profiling relied on immunoSEQ multiplex PCR, and the TCRdb table lists in-frame clones only, not all of them. V and J calls and clone size are those listed in that table; D and trimming were worked out from the DNA. The repertoire holds 70,000 to 95,000 clones, around 89% seen once, with roughly 2.5% in the top ten. The Seattle patients joined while their infection was active and were tracked longitudinally afterward. Only one count was recorded for this clone. V shed 6 bases and J 5 bases; nucleotides not matched to a gene: 11. The CDR3 loop spans 15 amino acids. Germline V CDR1 and CDR2: SGDLS, YYNGEE.

This receptor was taken from a man aged 45-65 years with COVID-19, enrolled during active disease. The chain carries TRBV9 and TRBJ2-5, with 9 bases matching TRBD1. The sequenced sample was peripheral blood. The CDR3: CASTTRGQGGETQYF. In DNA, the CDR3 is TGTGCCAGCACCACCCGGGGACAGGGTGGGGAGACCCAGTACTTC.